This T cell receptor beta chain was sequenced for a study of regulatory T cells in long-lasting Graves disease. Whole-study findings and limits: Persistent disease was associated with favored TRBV28 usage and with favored use of TRBJ1-2 and TRBJ2-5.

Construction of TCR beta libraries relied on iRepertoire HTBI primers and on Arm-PCR targeting CDR3 regions. MiXCR, run by TCRdb on the multiplex PCR reads, gives a single entry per CDR3 protein. The repertoire holds roughly 530,000 distinct CDR3 sequences, with 15% to 20% as singletons. Specified time point: newly diagnosed GD, antithyroid drugs for less than 3 months. From RNA extracted from PBMCs, the TCR library was made. Losses at the gene ends were 3 bases for V and 2 bases for J; bases not matched to a gene: 6. In germline, CDR1 is MGHRA, CDR2 YSYEKL. The length of the CDR3 is 16 residues. Notes on this clonotype: What it binds is not known. A much larger clonotype is one base distant, so this may be a read error.

The sample was also reused in another study, on T cells in Graves' hyperthyroidism and ophthalmopathy. That source reports: Stable Graves' hyperthyroidism meant no ophthalmopathy progression within 18 months. A first-round RT-PCR of the TCR CDR3 used the HTBI primer set. The model identified upcoming ophthalmopathy a median approximately 6.5 months ahead of onset.

The TCR sequence derives from a woman aged 40-65 years with Graves disease. The J gene is TRBJ2-7, the V gene TRBV4-1; 11 nucleotides agree with TRBD2. The starting material was peripheral blood mononuclear cells (PBMCs), obtained at new diagnosis, from a patient treated with antithyroid drugs. CDR3 loop: CASSQPIAGGPYEQYF. The CDR3, as DNA: TGCGCCAGCAGCCAGCCCATAGCGGGGGGGCCCTACGAGCAGTACTTC.